These 5 T cell receptor beta chains originate from one sample sequenced in a study of immune cell composition in non-small cell lung cancer. Method: immunoSEQ multiplex PCR; TCRdb's copy keeps in-frame clones and lacks some. The sample contains some 2,000 clones, over 75% of which appear only once. Normal lung sampling was at least 3 cm from the tumour, as distant as possible. The sequenced material came from non-adjacent lung tissue. These receptors all stem from a human donor with non-small cell lung cancer.

Points on this clone: Sequence at one end of the junction differs from germline and may be a read error. The gene calls are TRBV28 and TRBJ2-7; weak D call: TRBD1 (8 bases). The length of the CDR3 is 13 residues. From germline, CDR1 is MDHEN and CDR2 SYDVKM. The CDR3 region is CASTPTGDYEQYF. In nucleotides, the CDR3 is TGTGCCAGCACTCCGACAGGGGACTACGAGCAGTACTTT.

The chain has TRBV2 and TRBJ2-3; possibly TRBD1 for D (6 bases). The CDR3 has 15 residues. V lost 3 bases and J 1 base, leaving 11 bases between the germline ends. Germline V gene sequence: CDR1 SNHLY, CDR2 FYNNEI. The CDR3 bases are TGTGCCAGCAGTGAGGGACAACCGGGCACAGATACGCAGTATTTT. Translating it yields CASSEGQPGTDTQYF.

The CDR3 reads CSVEEQVPHTEAFF. CDR3 in DNA: TGCAGCGTTGAAGAACAGGTACCGCACACTGAAGCTTTCTTT. V and J are TRBV29-1 and TRBJ1-1; D possibly corresponds to TRBD1 (5 bases). V dropped 0 bases and J dropped 3 bases, with 11 bases sitting between them. Germline CDR1 SQVTM, CDR2 ANQGSEA. The CDR3 sequence is 14 residues long.

This clone has just a few counts. The rearrangement links TRBV28 to TRBJ1-1; possible D gene TRBD1, 6 bases. This CDR3 comprises 11 residues. The V gene lost 7 bases and the J gene lost 7 bases, with 10 bases spanning the gap. From germline, CDR1 is MDHEN and CDR2 SYDVKM. CDR3: CASNQGYEAFF. CDR3 sequence (DNA): TGTGCCAGCAACCAGGGGTATGAAGCTTTCTTT.

The chain joins TRBV18 to TRBJ1-5; D remains unclear. CDR1 is KGHSH and CDR2 is LQKENI in the germline V gene. This CDR3 region has 14 residues. The V end was cut by 2 bases, the J end by 2 bases, with 7 bases between. The CDR3 is CASSPSERNQPQHF. CDR3 bases: TGTGCCAGCTCACCATCCGAGCGCAATCAGCCCCAGCATTTT. The complete variable domain, with remaining parts taken from reference TRBV18 and TRBJ1-5, reads NAGVMQNPRHLVRRRGQEARLRCSPMKGHSHVYWYRQLPEEGLKFMVYLQKENIIDESGMPKERFSAEFPKEGPSILRIQQVVRGDSAAYFCASSPSERNQPQHFGDGTRLSIL.